The clone carrying this TCR beta chain came up a few times. Its cognate antigen is unknown. The data originate from a study of early T cells in non-severe SARS-CoV-2 infection. Study at large: Bulk RNA from unsorted whole blood was sequenced; chains were unpaired.

Whole-study results and caveats: Matches to VDJdb favored anti-spike CD8 responses and missed private and CD4 specificities.

TCRdb redid the calling of the 5' RACE reads with MiXCR, one entry per CDR3 protein. The data hold about 100,000 distinct CDR3 sequences, with about 12% observed a single time. The ends were cut back, 2 bases at V and 2 bases at J, with 14 bases in the middle. Germline loops: CDR1 LGHDT, CDR2 YNNKEL (reference sequence). The CDR3 runs 16 residues. V is TRBV3-1 and J is TRBJ2-3; unclear D gene. The receptor was derived from an adult who was a healthcare worker with PCR-confirmed SARS-CoV-2 infection or an uninfected control (not recorded which). Material for sequencing was whole blood. The CDR3 sequence: CASSQSLDGYTDTQYF. The CDR3 DNA follows: TGTGCCAGCAGCCAAAGCTTGGACGGTTACACAGATACGCAGTATTTT.